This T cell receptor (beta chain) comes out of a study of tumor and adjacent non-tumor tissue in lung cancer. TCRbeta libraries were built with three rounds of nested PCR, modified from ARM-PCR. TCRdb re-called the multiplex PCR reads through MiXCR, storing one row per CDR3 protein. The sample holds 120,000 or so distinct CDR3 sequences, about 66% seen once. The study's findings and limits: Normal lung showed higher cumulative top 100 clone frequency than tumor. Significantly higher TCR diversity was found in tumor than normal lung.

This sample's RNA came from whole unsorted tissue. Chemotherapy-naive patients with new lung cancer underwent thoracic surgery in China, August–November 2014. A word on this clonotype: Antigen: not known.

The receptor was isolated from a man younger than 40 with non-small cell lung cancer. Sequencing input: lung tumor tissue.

The CDR3 coding sequence is TGTGCCAGCAGGTTGAGGCGGACCGGCCTTCCCATGGGGACTGAAGCTTTCTTT. The encoded protein is CASRLRRTGLPMGTEAFF. The V and J genes are TRBV5-6 and TRBJ1-1; no clear D. With 5 bases removed from V and 5 bases from J, the gap between germline ends came to 28 bases. From germline, CDR1 is SGHDT and CDR2 YYEEEE. The CDR3 sequence is 18 residues long.